This passage covers 18 T cell receptor beta chains from one sample sequenced in a study of early T cells in non-severe SARS-CoV-2 infection (dated by TCRdb to the early 2020s). Library method: 5' RACE. Sequencing was carried out with a NextSeq 500. In TCRdb, the public reads were trimmed at Q25 with fastp and aligned with MiXCR, with productive beta chains retained. Here each entry gathers all rows of one CDR3 protein and keeps the most common genes and DNA. Within this sample are roughly 62,000 distinct CDR3 sequences, with roughly 8.4% of them counted one time only. Roughly 3.5% of the sample comes from the top ten. The sequenced sample consisted of whole blood. These receptors originate from an adult who was a healthcare worker with PCR-confirmed SARS-CoV-2 infection or an uninfected control (not recorded which).

The chain combines TRBV27 with TRBJ2-1, with 10 bases lining up with TRBD1. The V gene end was trimmed by 4 bases and the J gene end by 1 base; junction bases not matched to a gene: 1. The V gene's germline CDR1 is MNHEY and CDR2 SMNVEV (reference sequence). The CDR3 contains 15 residues. The CDR3: CASSSGQGSYNEQFF. DNA for the CDR3: TGTGCCAGCAGTTCGGGACAGGGGTCCTACAATGAGCAGTTCTTC.

The chain combines TRBV12-3 or TRBV12-4 with TRBJ1-2; 7 bases line up with TRBD1. V gave up 8 bases and J gave up 3 bases; unmatched junction bases: 6. This CDR3 has 13 residues. CDR3 DNA sequence: TGTGCCAGCTCTCTTACAGGGGACTATGGCTACACCTTC. Translation: CASSLTGDYGYTF.

This chain connects TRBV3-1 to TRBJ1-3, with D unresolved. Germline lookup yields CDR1 LGHDT and CDR2 YNNKEL (reference sequence). With 3 bases removed from V and 8 bases from J, the gap between germline ends came to 14 bases. The CDR3 is 14 residues long. The CDR3 loop reads CASSQVSATDTIYF. The CDR3 nucleotides read TGTGCCAGCAGCCAGGTATCGGCGACCGACACCATATATTTT.

This clonotype is classed as medium-sized. CDR3 protein: CASSPTSGSNNEQFF. In DNA form, the CDR3 reads TGTGCCAGCAGCCCCACTAGCGGGAGTAACAATGAGCAGTTCTTC. V and J are TRBV2 and TRBJ2-1, with 11 bases lining up with TRBD2. CDR1 is SNHLY and CDR2 is FYNNEI in the germline V gene. This CDR3 is built from 15 residues. J lost 5 bases, V lost 6 bases, and 6 bases had no gene match.

This clonotype was seen repeatedly, ten times or more. This chain connects TRBV7-6 to TRBJ2-3; the D gene is possibly TRBD2 (6 bases). The germline V and J ends were trimmed by 6 bases and 2 bases, with 18 bases remaining between them. This CDR3 is 16 amino acids long. Germline V CDR1 and CDR2: SGHVS, FNYEAQ. CDR3 in DNA: TGTGCCAGCAGGAAGAGGGGCGGGACCAACACAGATACGCAGTATTTT. It is translated as CASRKRGGTNTDTQYF.

This clonotype was seen at least ten times. This sequence joins TRBV20-1 and TRBJ1-3; D gene uncertain. The CDR3 consists of 13 residues. V lost 1 base and J lost 0, with 4 bases in between. Germline V gene data show CDR1 as DFQATT and CDR2 as SNEGSKA (reference sequence). The CDR3 DNA follows: TGCAGTGCTAGAGCGCTCTCTGGAAACACCATATATTTT. Its protein product is CSARALSGNTIYF.

This clonotype has at least ten counts. The chain employs TRBV11-3 and TRBJ2-7, with 8 nucleotides matching TRBD1. The CDR3 totals 13 residues. CDR1 and CDR2 (germline): SGHNT, YENEEA. The V gene end was trimmed by 5 bases and the J gene end by 1 base; junction bases not matched to a gene: 1. The CDR3 reads CASSRQGSYEQYF. The CDR3 coding sequence is TGTGCCAGCAGCCGACAGGGGTCCTACGAGCAGTACTTC.

This clonotype came up a few times. V is TRBV11-2 and J is TRBJ2-1, with TRBD2 matching 10 bases. Trimming took 6 bases from V and 9 from J; bases not matched to a gene: 11. This CDR3 is 15 amino acids long. Germline V gene sequence: CDR1 SGHAT, CDR2 FQNNGV. The CDR3 sequence: CASSRISGRMGEQFF. The CDR3 DNA reads as TGTGCCAGCAGTCGGATTAGCGGGAGGATGGGTGAGCAGTTCTTC.

The table lists this clonotype with a few counts. V gene TRBV5-5 combines with J gene TRBJ2-1, with 7 bases aligning to TRBD1. The V gene end was trimmed by 0 bases and the J gene end by 8 bases; junction bases not matched to a gene: 11. The CDR3 is 16 amino acids. Germline CDR1 is SGHKS and CDR2 is YYEKEE (reference sequence). The CDR3 is CASSLVATGIGDEQFF. CDR3 sequence (DNA): TGTGCCAGCAGCTTGGTCGCGACAGGGATTGGCGATGAGCAGTTCTTC.

This clonotype has at least ten counts. This chain connects TRBV12-3 or TRBV12-4 to TRBJ2-1; no firm D call. Trimming pared 1 base from V and 9 bases from J, leaving 4 bases between. This CDR3 contains 11 residues. CDR3 sequence reads: CASSLGIEQFF. Written as DNA, the CDR3 is TGTGCCAGCAGTTTAGGCATTGAGCAGTTCTTC.

A few counts support this clonotype. V gene TRBV7-3 combines with J gene TRBJ2-6; possibly TRBD1 for D (6 bases). The CDR3 is 16 residues long. V lost 1 base and J lost 2, with 9 bases in between. Per germline, CDR1 SGHTA and CDR2 FQGTGA. DNA for the CDR3: TGTGCCAGCAGCTTAAATCCAGGGGCTGGGGCCAACGTCCTGACTTTC. Translated: CASSLNPGAGANVLTF.

This clonotype was detected only a few times. The chain joins TRBV5-4 to TRBJ2-7; D might be TRBD1 or TRBD2, each matching 6 bases. The CDR3 spans 14 residues. CDR1 and CDR2 from the germline V gene are SGHNT and YYREEE (reference sequence). Trimming took off 3 bases at V and 7 bases at J, with 17 bases between the two ends. For the CDR3, the DNA is TGTGCCAGCAGCTCGAGGACAGCCCGGGGGGAGCAGTACTTC. It is translated as CASSSRTARGEQYF.

The V and J genes are TRBV5-8 and TRBJ1-5; no definite D call. Per the germline V gene, CDR1 is SGHTS and CDR2 is YDEGEE. Between the trimmed V and J ends, which lost 5 bases and 7 bases, there was a span of 19 bases. The length of the CDR3 is 15 residues. Here the CDR3 DNA reads TGTGCCAGCAGGGCCCGGGAGGGTAGTATCCAGCCCCAGCATTTT. Its protein is CASRAREGSIQPQHF.

The chain employs TRBV7-2 and TRBJ2-5, with 15 bases fitting TRBD2. Trimming removed 4 bases from V and 2 bases from J; junction bases left unmatched: 2. The CDR3 totals 16 residues. Looked up from germline, CDR1 is SGHTA and CDR2 is FQGNSA. Here the CDR3 DNA reads TGTGCCAGCAGCTCCGGACTAGCGGGAGGGCAAGAGACCCAGTACTTC. This translates into CASSSGLAGGQETQYF.

The chain carries TRBV15 and TRBJ2-3; TRBD2 aligns across 8 bases. Germline CDR1 reads LNHNV; CDR2 reads YYDKDF (reference sequence). With V trimmed by 0 bases and J by 2 bases, 7 bases remained unmatched. The CDR3 extends over 17 amino acids. CDR3 amino acids: CATSREGWTSPTDTQYF. The CDR3 DNA follows: TGTGCCACCAGCAGAGAGGGGTGGACTAGCCCCACAGATACGCAGTATTTT. The full variable domain, its missing parts supplied by reference TRBV15 and TRBJ2-3, is DAMVIQNPRYQVTQFGKPVTLSCSQTLNHNVMYWYQQKSSQAPKLLFHYYDKDFNNEADTPDNFQSRRPNTSFCFLDIRSPGLGDTAMYLCATSREGWTSPTDTQYFGPGTRLTVL.

This clonotype was recorded at least ten times. The germline gene is not matched at one end of the junction; a read error may be the cause. The chain combines TRBV7-6 with TRBJ2-5; D possibly corresponds to TRBD1 (5 bases). CDR3 length: 13 residues. The germline V gene has CDR1 SGHVS and CDR2 FNYEAQ. CDR3 sequence: CASSLGGQATQYF. The CDR3 region has the DNA TGTGCCAGCAGCTTAGGTGGACAAGCGACCCAGTACTTC.

This clonotype showed up many times. The chain combines TRBV7-9 with TRBJ2-1; no firm D call. This CDR3 comprises 15 residues. The germline gives CDR1 SEHNR, CDR2 FQNEAQ (reference sequence). V shed 4 bases and J shed 1 base, with 11 bases lying between them. CDR3 DNA: TGTGCCAGCAGCTCTTACAGAGGATCCTACAATGAGCAGTTCTTC. Translating gives CASSSYRGSYNEQFF.

J is TRBJ2-7 and V is TRBV5-4; D remains ambiguous. Germline CDR1 is SGHNT and CDR2 is YYREEE (reference sequence). This CDR3 region has 12 residues. Trimming shortened V by 9 bases and J by 2 bases, and 12 bases separated the two germline ends. CDR3 residues: CAKAAGPYEQYF. In DNA form, the CDR3 reads TGTGCCAAGGCGGCAGGTCCCTACGAGCAGTACTTC.